This T cell receptor (beta chain) was obtained from a study of beta chain features in type 1 diabetes. The overall study: The number of sorted cells examined across all samples was some 98,000,000. Study conclusions and caveats: Lower insertion and higher deletion counts appeared at VDJ junctions in type 1 diabetes patients. Type 1 diabetes patients showed a moderate but significant shortening of TCRB CDR3s in all four CD4+ subsets. Within the patient group, naive, central memory and Treg TCRB repertoires appeared more similar to each other than within healthy donors. Shorter templates might be favored by PCR, and equally so in patients and in controls.

The study reverse transcribed the entire isolated RNA, so it sequenced expressed TCRB transcripts. The data were produced by immunoSEQ multiplex PCR, yet TCRdb's version contains in-frame clones alone and is incomplete. This table has 600,000 to 700,000 clones, roughly 13% appearing once. This clone has more than one count but fewer than ten. The antigen is not known. This TCR was recovered from a man younger than 35 with type 1 diabetes. The sequencing input was naive CD4+ T cells from blood.

This CDR3 is CASSSGTESSYEQYF. CDR3 nucleotide sequence: TGTGCCAGCAGCTCCGGGACGGAGAGCTCCTACGAGCAGTACTTC. This chain joins TRBV13 and TRBJ2-7; D assignment may be TRBD1 or TRBD2 (5 bases each). Between the trimmed V and J ends, which lost 4 bases and 0 bases, there was a span of 13 bases. The CDR3 has 15 residues. CDR1 and CDR2 from the germline V gene are PRHDT and FYEKMQ (reference sequence). The full variable domain, in which reference TRBV13 and TRBJ2-7 provide the parts outside the CDR3, is AAGVIQSPRHLIKEKRETATLKCYPIPRHDTVYWYQQGPGQDPQFLISFYEKMQSDKGSIPDRFSAQQFSDYHSELNMSSLELGDSALYFCASSSGTESSYEQYFGPGTRLTVT.